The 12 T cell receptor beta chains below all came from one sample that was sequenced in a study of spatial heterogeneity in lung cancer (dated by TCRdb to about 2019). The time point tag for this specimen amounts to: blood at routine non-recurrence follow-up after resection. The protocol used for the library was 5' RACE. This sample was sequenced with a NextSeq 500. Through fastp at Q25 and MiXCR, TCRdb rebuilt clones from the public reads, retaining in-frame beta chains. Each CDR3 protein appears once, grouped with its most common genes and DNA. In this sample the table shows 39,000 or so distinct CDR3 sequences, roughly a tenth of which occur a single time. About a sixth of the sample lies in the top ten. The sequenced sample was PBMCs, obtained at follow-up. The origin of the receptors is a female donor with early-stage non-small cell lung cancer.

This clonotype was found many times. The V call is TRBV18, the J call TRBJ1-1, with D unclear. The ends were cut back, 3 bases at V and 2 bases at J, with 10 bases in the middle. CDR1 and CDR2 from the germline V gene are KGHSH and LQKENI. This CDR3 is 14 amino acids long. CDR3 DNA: TGTGCCAGCTCACCGGGCAAGACTAACACTGAAGCTTTCTTT. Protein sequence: CASSPGKTNTEAFF. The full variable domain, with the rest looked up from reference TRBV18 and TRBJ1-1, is NAGVMQNPRHLVRRRGQEARLRCSPMKGHSHVYWYRQLPEEGLKFMVYLQKENIIDESGMPKERFSAEFPKEGPSILRIQQVVRGDSAAYFCASSPGKTNTEAFFGQGTRLTVV.

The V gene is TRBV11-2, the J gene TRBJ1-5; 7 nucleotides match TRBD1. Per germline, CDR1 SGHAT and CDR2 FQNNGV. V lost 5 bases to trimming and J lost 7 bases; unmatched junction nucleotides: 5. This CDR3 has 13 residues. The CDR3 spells CASSHQGGQPQHF. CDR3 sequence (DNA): TGTGCCAGCAGCCACCAAGGGGGCCAGCCCCAGCATTTT.

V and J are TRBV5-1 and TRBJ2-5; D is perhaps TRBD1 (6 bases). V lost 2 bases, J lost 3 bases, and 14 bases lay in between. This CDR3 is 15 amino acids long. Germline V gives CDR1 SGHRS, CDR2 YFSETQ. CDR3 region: CASSLGGRSEETQYF. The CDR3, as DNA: TGCGCCAGCAGCTTAGGGGGAAGATCGGAAGAGACCCAGTACTTC.

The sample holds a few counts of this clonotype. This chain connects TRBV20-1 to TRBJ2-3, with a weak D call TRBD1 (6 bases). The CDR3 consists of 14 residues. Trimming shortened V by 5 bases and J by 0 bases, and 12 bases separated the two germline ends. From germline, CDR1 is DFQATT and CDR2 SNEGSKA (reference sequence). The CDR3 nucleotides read TGCAGTGCTTGGGACACCCAAAGCACAGATACGCAGTATTTT. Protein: CSAWDTQSTDTQYF.

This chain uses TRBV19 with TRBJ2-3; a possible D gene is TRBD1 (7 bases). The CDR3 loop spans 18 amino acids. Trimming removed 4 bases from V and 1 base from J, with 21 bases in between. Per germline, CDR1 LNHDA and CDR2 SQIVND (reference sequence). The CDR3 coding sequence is TGTGCCAGTAGTAAGGGGGCGCGAGGGGGGCCCGGCACAGATACGCAGTATTTT. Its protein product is CASSKGARGGPGTDTQYF. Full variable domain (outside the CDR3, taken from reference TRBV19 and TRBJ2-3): DGGITQSPKYLFRKEGQNVTLSCEQNLNHDAMYWYRQDPGQGLRLIYYSQIVNDFQKGDIAEGYSVSREKKESFPLTVTSAQKNPTAFYLCASSKGARGGPGTDTQYFGPGTRLTVL.

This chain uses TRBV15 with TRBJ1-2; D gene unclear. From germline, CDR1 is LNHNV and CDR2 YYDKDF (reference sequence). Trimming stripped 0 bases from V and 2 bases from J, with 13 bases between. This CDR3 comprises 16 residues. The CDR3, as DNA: TGTGCCACCAGCAGAGATCCCGGGGTCACCAACTATGGCTACACCTTC. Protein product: CATSRDPGVTNYGYTF.

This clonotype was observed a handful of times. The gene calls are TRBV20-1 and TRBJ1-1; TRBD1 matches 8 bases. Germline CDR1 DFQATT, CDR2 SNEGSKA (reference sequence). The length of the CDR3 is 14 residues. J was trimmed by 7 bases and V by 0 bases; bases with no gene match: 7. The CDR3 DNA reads TGCAGTGCTAGAGATCCGGGCAGGGGGCTTGAAGCTTTCTTT. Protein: CSARDPGRGLEAFF.

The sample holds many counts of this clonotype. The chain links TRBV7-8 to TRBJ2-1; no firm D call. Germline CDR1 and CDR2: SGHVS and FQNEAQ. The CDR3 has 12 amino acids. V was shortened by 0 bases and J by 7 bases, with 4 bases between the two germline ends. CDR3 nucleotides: TGTGCCAGCAGCTTAGCTAAAAATGAGCAGTTCTTC. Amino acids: CASSLAKNEQFF.

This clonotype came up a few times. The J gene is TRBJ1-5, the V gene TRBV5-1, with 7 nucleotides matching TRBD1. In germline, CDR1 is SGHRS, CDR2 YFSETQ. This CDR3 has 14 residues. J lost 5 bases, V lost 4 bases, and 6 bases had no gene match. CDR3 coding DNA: TGCGCCAGCAGCACAACAGGGGCCGATCAGCCCCAGCATTTT. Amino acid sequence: CASSTTGADQPQHF.

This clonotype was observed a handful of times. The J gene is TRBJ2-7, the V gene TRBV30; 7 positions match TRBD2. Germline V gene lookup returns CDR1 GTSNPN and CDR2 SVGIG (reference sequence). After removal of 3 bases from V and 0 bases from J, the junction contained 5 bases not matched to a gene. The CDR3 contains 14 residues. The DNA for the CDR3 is TGTGCCTGGAGACGAAGCGGGGTCTCCTACGAGCAGTACTTC. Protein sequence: CAWRRSGVSYEQYF.

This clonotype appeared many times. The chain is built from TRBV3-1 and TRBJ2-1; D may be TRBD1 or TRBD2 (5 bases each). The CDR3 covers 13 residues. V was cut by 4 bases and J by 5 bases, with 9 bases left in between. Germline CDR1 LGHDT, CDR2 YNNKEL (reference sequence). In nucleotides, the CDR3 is TGTGCCAGCAGCCTTCCGGGACACAATGAGCAGTTCTTC. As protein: CASSLPGHNEQFF.

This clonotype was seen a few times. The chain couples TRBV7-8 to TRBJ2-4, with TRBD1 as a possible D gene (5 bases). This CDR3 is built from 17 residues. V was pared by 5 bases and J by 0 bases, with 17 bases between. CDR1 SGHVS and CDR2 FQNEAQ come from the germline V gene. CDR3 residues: CASSEKGLGQAKNIQYF. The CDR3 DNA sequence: TGTGCCAGCAGCGAAAAAGGGTTAGGACAAGCCAAAAACATTCAGTACTTC.